The clone carrying this T cell receptor (beta chain) has only a few counts. Antigen: not known. From germline, CDR1 is SGHTA and CDR2 FQGNSA. The CDR3 loop spans 13 amino acids. All of the isolated RNA was reverse transcribed, so expressed TCRB transcripts were sequenced. Produced via immunoSEQ multiplex PCR; TCRdb's table is partial and in-frame only. This table holds around 70,000 clones, about 48% found once. The data derive from a study of beta chain features in type 1 diabetes. For the study at large: Age, gender and cell yields were alike across patients and healthy donors. General study findings and limits: A moderate, significant TCRB CDR3 shortening appeared in type 1 diabetes across four CD4+ subsets.

Purities over 98% were achieved in all sorted populations. The source is a man aged 30-40 years with type 1 diabetes. J is TRBJ2-5 and V is TRBV7-2; D may be TRBD2 (6 bases). Matching the DNA end better, TRBJ2-7 makes the J call doubtful. Sequenced sample: central memory CD4+ T cells from blood. The CDR3 DNA is TGTGCCAGCAGGGGTGGAGGGGCCTACGAGCAGTACTTC. It codes for CASRGGGAYEQYF.